This TCR beta chain was recovered during a study of blood T cells in healthy people across ages (dated by TCRdb to the mid-2010s). As for the study more broadly: In model experiments, template switching captured about one uniquely barcoded TCR beta cDNA molecule for every two T cells. Using deep sequencing normalized with unique cDNA molecular identifiers, the study measured how TCR beta repertoire diversity changes with age. Two additional independent replicas of 1 million unique cDNA reads from the same blood draw were analyzed for two donors (one aged 18 to 29 and one aged 80 or older). The donors were split into four age groups: young (average about 15 years), middle-aged (nearly 40), aged (62) and long-lived (82).

The CDR3 covers 15 residues, taking in both the cysteine and the phenylalanine. Solely the CDR3 DNA is kept, with 45 bases framed from the first base. Reading the germline V gene gives CDR1 ENHRY and CDR2 SYGVKD. V gives up 3 bases and J gives up 0 bases, and the segment between their germline ends measures 10 bases. Paper-wide results and their limitations: Because donor CMV infection status was unknown, age-related changes in expanded clonotypes were potentially confounded. As age increased, observed TCR beta diversity per million T cells dropped in a roughly linear way, and a significant reduction was already evident by age 40. Compared with the aged group, more naive CD4+ T cells, fewer expanded clones and increased TCR diversity were shown by the long-lived group, suggesting age selection. Observed TCR beta diversity correlated strongly with the percentage of naive T cells measured by flow cytometry. Estimates of total diversity based on one million sequenced T cells were regarded as lower bounds and as underestimates. Because profiling used bulk unsorted PBMCs, naive and antigen-experienced compartments could not be compared conclusively.

Donors were about 36 systemically healthy Caucasian individuals from Russia aged about 6 to 100 years. Ten milliliters of peripheral blood were drawn from each donor into EDTA-treated Vacutainer tubes. PBMCs were isolated by Ficoll-Paque density-gradient centrifugation, with at least 6.5 million obtained per sample. Total RNA was extracted from PBMCs with Trizol reagent, with at least 5 micrograms obtained per sample. The percentages of naive CD45RAhigh/CD27high T cells were determined by flow cytometry on a PBMC aliquot from every donor. Library prep was done by 5' RACE. The sequencer listed for this sample is Illumina HiSeq 2500. A second PCR of 7 to 11 cycles was performed with a sample-barcoded 5' primer and a J-beta primer mix. A unique molecular identifier was introduced onto each TCR beta cDNA molecule by a template-switch 5' adaptor carrying 12 random nucleotides. At least 2.5 million CDR3-containing paired-end reads were obtained from each sample. First-strand cDNA synthesis was performed from all RNA using the Mint cDNA synthesis kit, with priming by a TRBC-specific oligonucleotide. Following uracil-DNA glycosylase treatment, a first 18-cycle PCR with universal primers M1SS and BC2_uni_R was performed on all cDNA. The paper's processing steps were these. Normalization of each sample was performed by random selection of 1 million high-quality reads, each carrying a distinct molecular identifier. Instead of being binned into consensus sequences, reads that shared molecular identifiers were thrown out. CDR3 identification, clonotype clustering and error correction used MiTCR with a Q25 quality threshold and the strictest error-elimination algorithm. A nonparametric unseen species model with Euler transformation was used to estimate a lower bound on total TCR beta diversity. TCRdb trimmed public reads at Q25 via fastp, called clones via MiXCR and kept in-frame beta chains. Entries are consolidated by CDR3 protein sequence, retaining the most common genes and DNA. These V and J calls derive from TCRdb rather than the authors' analysis. The sample table records roughly 500,000 distinct CDR3 sequences; 24% of these occur just once. The ten top clones hold less than 9% of the sample.

A remark on this clonotype: It lacks a known antigen. No qualities accompany the bases; no much larger clone lies one base away.

This sample also appeared in a second study, on T cells of mothers and their children. As that second study puts it: Donors were nine systemically healthy Caucasian individuals: three mothers and their six children. cDNA synthesis consumed the entire amount of extracted RNA, loaded at 1.5 ug RNA in each 15 ul reaction. Sample barcodes and 2-4 random nucleotides were added via the M1S primer in the second PCR. Each mother yielded over 8.5 million TCR beta CDR3 reads and each child 2.5 million to 3 million reads. Thymic selection similarly shapes TCR recombination output in related and unrelated pairs, with minor effect from inherited differences. Normalized repertoire overlap in related mother-child pairs was always slightly higher than in unrelated mother-child pairs, but the difference was never significant. No persistent microchimeric T cell clones were found, with a detection sensitivity of roughly 99 clones per million clonotypes. Deep NGS was used in the study to compare the TCR beta repertoires of mothers and children and to look for features that separate related mother-child pairs from unrelated individuals. Mothers averaged roughly 40 +/- 4 years of age and children averaged around 10 +/- 4 years. Libraries were sequenced on Illumina HiSeq 2000 with 100+100 nt paired-end reads after adapter ligation with NEBNext reagents. To prevent cross-contamination, the mother and child libraries were prepared one month apart and sequenced in separate runs. Each donor had between 500,000 and 2,000,000 distinct TCR beta clonotypes identified. Naive TCR beta clonotypes were estimated from low-frequency clonotypes matched to each donor's FACS-determined naive share, without sorting.

The TCR comes from a boy aged 10-17 years in good health. The V and J genes are TRBV10-3 and TRBJ2-3; the D gene is possibly TRBD1, with 5 bases matching. Sequencing used blood. The DNA sequence is given as TGTGCCATCAGTGAACAGGCAGTTAGCACAGATACGCAGTATTTT. Protein translation: CAISEQAVSTDTQYF.